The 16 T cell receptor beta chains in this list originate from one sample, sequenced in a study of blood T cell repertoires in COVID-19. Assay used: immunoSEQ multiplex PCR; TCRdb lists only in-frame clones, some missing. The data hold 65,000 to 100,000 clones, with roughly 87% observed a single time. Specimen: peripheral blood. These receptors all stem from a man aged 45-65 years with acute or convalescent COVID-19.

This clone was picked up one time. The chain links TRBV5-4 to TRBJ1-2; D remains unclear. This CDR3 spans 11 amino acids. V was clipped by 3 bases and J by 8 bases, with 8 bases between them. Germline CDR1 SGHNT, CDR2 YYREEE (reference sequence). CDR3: CASSSPRGYTF. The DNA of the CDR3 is TGTGCCAGCAGCTCCCCCCGGGGCTACACCTTC.

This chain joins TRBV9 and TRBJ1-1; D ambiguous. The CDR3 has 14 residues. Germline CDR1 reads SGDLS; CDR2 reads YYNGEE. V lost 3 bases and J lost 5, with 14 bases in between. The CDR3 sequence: CASSGLGGATEAFF. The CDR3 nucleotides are TGTGCCAGCAGCGGGCTCGGTGGAGCAACTGAAGCTTTCTTT.

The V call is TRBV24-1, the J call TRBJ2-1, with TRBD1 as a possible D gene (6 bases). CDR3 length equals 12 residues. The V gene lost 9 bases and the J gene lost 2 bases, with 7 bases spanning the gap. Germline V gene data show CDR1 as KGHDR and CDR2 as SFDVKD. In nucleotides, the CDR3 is TGTGCCACCGGACAGACCTACAATGAGCAGTTCTTC. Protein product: CATGQTYNEQFF.

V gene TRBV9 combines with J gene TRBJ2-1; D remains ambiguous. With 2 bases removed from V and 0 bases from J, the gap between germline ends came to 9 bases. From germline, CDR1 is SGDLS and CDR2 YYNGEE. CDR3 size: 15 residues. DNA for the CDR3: TGTGCCAGCAGCGTTACGGTGTTCTCCTACAATGAGCAGTTCTTC. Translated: CASSVTVFSYNEQFF.

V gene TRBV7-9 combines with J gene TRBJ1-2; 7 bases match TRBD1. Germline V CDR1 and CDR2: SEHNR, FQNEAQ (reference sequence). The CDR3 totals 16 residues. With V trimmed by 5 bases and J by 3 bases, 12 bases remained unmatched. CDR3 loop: CASSPRTGEGDYGYTF. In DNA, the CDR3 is TGTGCCAGCAGCCCGCGGACAGGCGAGGGGGACTATGGCTACACCTTC.

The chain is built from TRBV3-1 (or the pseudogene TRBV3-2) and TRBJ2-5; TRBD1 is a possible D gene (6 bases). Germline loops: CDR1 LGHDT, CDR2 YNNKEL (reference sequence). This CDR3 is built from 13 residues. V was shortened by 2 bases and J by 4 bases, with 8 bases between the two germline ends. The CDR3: CASSQMTGETQYF. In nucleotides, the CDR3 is TGTGCCAGCAGCCAAATGACAGGAGAGACCCAGTACTTC.

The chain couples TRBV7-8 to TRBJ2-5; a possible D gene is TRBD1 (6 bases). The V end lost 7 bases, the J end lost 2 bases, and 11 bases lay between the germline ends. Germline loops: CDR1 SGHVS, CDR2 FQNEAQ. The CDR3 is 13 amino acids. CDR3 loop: CASTKGDQETQYF. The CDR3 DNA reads TGTGCCAGCACCAAGGGGGATCAAGAGACCCAGTACTTC. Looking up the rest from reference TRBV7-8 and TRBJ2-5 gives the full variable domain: GAGVSQSPRYKVAKRGQDVALRCDPISGHVSLFWYQQALGQGPEFLTYFQNEAQLDKSGLPSDRFFAERPEGSVSTLKIQRTQQEDSAVYLCASTKGDQETQYFGPGTRLLVL.

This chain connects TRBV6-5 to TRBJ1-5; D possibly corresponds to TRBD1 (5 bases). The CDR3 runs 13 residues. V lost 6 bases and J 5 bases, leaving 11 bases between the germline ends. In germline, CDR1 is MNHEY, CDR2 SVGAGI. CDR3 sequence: CASRDQGDQPQHF. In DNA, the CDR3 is TGTGCCAGCAGGGATCAAGGGGATCAGCCCCAGCATTTT.

CDR3 in amino acids: CASSTSGSSTDTQYF. The CDR3 nucleotides are TGTGCCAGTAGTACTAGCGGGTCTAGCACAGATACGCAGTATTTT. This chain connects TRBV19 to TRBJ2-3; 8 bases agree with TRBD2. Looked up from germline, CDR1 is LNHDA and CDR2 is SQIVND (reference sequence). V lost 4 bases and J lost 0; bases outside the gene matches: 3. The CDR3 extends over 15 amino acids.

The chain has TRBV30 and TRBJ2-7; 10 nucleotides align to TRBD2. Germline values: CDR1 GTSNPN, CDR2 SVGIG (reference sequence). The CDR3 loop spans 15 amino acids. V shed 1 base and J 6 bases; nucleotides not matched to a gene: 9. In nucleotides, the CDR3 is TGTGCCTGGAGTGCTTTAGCGGGGGGTATGGGCGAGCAGTACTTC. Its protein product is CAWSALAGGMGEQYF. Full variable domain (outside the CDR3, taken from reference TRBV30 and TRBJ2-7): SQTIHQWPATLVQPVGSPLSLECTVEGTSNPNLYWYRQAAGRGLQLLFYSVGIGQISSEVPQNLSASRPQDRQFILSSKKLLLSDSGFYLCAWSALAGGMGEQYFGPGTRLTVT.

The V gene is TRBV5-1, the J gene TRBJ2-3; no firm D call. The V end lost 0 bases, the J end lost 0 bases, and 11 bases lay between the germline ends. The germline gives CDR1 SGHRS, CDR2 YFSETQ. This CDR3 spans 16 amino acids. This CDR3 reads CASSLASQASTDTQYF. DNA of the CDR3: TGCGCCAGCAGCTTGGCCTCGCAGGCCAGCACAGATACGCAGTATTTT.

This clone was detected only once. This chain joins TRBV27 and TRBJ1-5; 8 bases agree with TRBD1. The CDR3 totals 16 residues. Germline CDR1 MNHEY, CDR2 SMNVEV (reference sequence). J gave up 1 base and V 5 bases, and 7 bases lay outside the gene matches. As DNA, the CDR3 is TGTGCCAGCAGTCCCGGACAGGGTAGAAGCAATCAGCCCCAGCATTTT. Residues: CASSPGQGRSNQPQHF.

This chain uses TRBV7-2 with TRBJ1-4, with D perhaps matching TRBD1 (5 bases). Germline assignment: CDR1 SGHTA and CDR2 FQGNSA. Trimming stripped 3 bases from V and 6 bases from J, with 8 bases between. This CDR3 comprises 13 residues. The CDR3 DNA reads TGTGCCAGCAGCTTGGGACTGTATGAAAAACTGTTTTTT. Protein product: CASSLGLYEKLFF.

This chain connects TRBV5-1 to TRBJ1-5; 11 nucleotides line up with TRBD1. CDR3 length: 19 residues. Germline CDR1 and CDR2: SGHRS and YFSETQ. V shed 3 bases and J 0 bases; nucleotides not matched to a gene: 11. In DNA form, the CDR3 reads TGCGCCAGCAGCTGGAGGGACAGGGGGGTCCCCTATAGCAATCAGCCCCAGCATTTT. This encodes CASSWRDRGVPYSNQPQHF.

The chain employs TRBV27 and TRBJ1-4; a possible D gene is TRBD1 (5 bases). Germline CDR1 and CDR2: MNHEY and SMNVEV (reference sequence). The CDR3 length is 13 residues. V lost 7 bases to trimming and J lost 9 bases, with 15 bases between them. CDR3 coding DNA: TGTGCCAGCAACGACAGAACGTCGAAAAAACTGTTTTTT. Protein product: CASNDRTSKKLFF.

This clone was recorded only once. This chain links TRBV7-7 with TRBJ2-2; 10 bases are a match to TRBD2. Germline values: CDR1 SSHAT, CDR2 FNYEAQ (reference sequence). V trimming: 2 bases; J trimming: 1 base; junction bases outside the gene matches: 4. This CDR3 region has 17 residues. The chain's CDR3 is CASSLSGGAGNTGELFF. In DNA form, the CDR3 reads TGTGCCAGCAGCTTAAGCGGGGGGGCCGGGAACACCGGGGAGCTGTTTTTT.